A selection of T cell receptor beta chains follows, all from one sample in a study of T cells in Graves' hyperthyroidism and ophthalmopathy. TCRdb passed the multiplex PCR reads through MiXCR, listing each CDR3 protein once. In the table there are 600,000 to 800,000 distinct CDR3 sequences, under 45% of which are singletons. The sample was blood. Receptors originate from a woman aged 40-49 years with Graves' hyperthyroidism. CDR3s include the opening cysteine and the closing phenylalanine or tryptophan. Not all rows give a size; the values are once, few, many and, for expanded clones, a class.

cdr3_aa: CASSSGGDPPSYTF
v_call: TRBV6-1
j_call: TRBJ1-2
clone_size: many
cdr3_length: 14

cdr3_aa: CASSLNVAVNYEQYF
v_call: TRBV11-2
j_call: TRBJ2-7
clone_size: NA
cdr3_length: 15

cdr3_aa: CASSPYAGGTQYF
v_call: TRBV11-1
j_call: TRBJ2-3
clone_size: NA
cdr3_length: 13

cdr3_aa: CASRRAPGGAGNTGELFF
v_call: TRBV6-1
j_call: TRBJ2-2
clone_size: NA
cdr3_length: 18

cdr3_aa: CASGRFGGQADYGYTF
v_call: TRBV5-5
j_call: TRBJ1-2
clone_size: many
cdr3_length: 16

cdr3_aa: CSAARREYSNQPQHF
v_call: TRBV20-1
j_call: TRBJ1-5
clone_size: few
cdr3_length: 15

cdr3_aa: CAISDQGASNQPQHF
v_call: TRBV10-3
j_call: TRBJ1-5
clone_size: NA
cdr3_length: 15

cdr3_aa: CAISTEGDRGDYGYTF
v_call: TRBV10-3
j_call: TRBJ1-2
clone_size: NA
cdr3_length: 16

cdr3_aa: CASRRGGELFF
v_call: TRBV2
j_call: TRBJ2-2
clone_size: many
cdr3_length: 11

cdr3_aa: CASSRVGSGELFF
v_call: TRBV14
j_call: TRBJ2-2
clone_size: once
cdr3_length: 13

cdr3_aa: CATSSAVQGTGANVLTF
v_call: TRBV15
j_call: TRBJ2-6
clone_size: NA
cdr3_length: 17

cdr3_aa: CASSGAGGYGYTF
v_call: TRBV25-1
j_call: TRBJ1-2
clone_size: many
cdr3_length: 13

cdr3_aa: CASRAKNTEAFF
v_call: TRBV10-2
j_call: TRBJ1-1
clone_size: NA
cdr3_length: 12

cdr3_aa: CASRAGTAYTDTQYF
v_call: TRBV2
j_call: TRBJ2-3
clone_size: once
cdr3_length: 15

cdr3_aa: CSVEDQRLWRRTGNFAEAFF
v_call: TRBV29-1
j_call: TRBJ1-1
clone_size: NA
cdr3_length: 20

cdr3_aa: CASSVSEGGTDTQYF
v_call: TRBV10-3
j_call: TRBJ2-3
clone_size: NA
cdr3_length: 15

cdr3_aa: CASSLEPQHF
v_call: TRBV5-8
j_call: TRBJ1-5
clone_size: NA
cdr3_length: 10

cdr3_aa: CASSSPGHTEAFF
v_call: TRBV11-3
j_call: TRBJ1-1
clone_size: many
cdr3_length: 13

cdr3_aa: CASSFYPPGRSAETQYF
v_call: TRBV5-5
j_call: TRBJ2-5
clone_size: NA
cdr3_length: 17

cdr3_aa: CASSLSIDRGNTGELFF
v_call: TRBV7-9
j_call: TRBJ2-2
clone_size: NA
cdr3_length: 17

cdr3_aa: CASSLSLRAGLAGDRQYF
v_call: TRBV5-1
j_call: TRBJ2-7
clone_size: few
cdr3_length: 18

cdr3_aa: CASRLTGQPNEKLFF
v_call: TRBV2
j_call: TRBJ1-4
clone_size: few
cdr3_length: 15

cdr3_aa: CASSPRGGAGANVLTF
v_call: TRBV5-4
j_call: TRBJ2-6
clone_size: few
cdr3_length: 16

cdr3_aa: CASSVVGTANTGELFF
v_call: TRBV5-1
j_call: TRBJ2-2
clone_size: few
cdr3_length: 16

cdr3_aa: CASSQDVPGIQETQYF
v_call: TRBV4-3
j_call: TRBJ2-5
clone_size: NA
cdr3_length: 16

cdr3_aa: CSVEGSGYTF
v_call: TRBV29-1
j_call: TRBJ1-2
clone_size: many
cdr3_length: 10

cdr3_aa: CASSFETGQLSNQPQHF
v_call: TRBV7-9
j_call: TRBJ1-5
clone_size: many
cdr3_length: 17

cdr3_aa: CASTFPSGSGEQYF
v_call: TRBV7-9
j_call: TRBJ2-7
clone_size: NA
cdr3_length: 14